Presented here are 27 T cell receptor beta chains from one specimen sequenced in a study of a mutant IDH1 vaccine in newly diagnosed glioma. The data were produced by immunoSEQ multiplex PCR, yet TCRdb's version contains in-frame clones alone and is incomplete. The table shows some 130,000 clones, with about four fifths occurring only once. Described time point: week 11, during vaccination. A 20-mer mutant IDH1 peptide at 300 ug was injected subcutaneously with topical imiquimod. These TCRs' antigens remain unknown. Here the sequenced sample was PBMCs, taken from a glioma patient whose treatment included an IDH1 peptide vaccine. All receptors come from a man aged 40-49 years with glioma.

V gene TRBV7-2 combines with J gene TRBJ2-7; D may be TRBD1 (6 bases). CDR3 length equals 13 residues. Germline CDR1 SGHTA, CDR2 FQGNSA. V lost 5 bases, J lost 3 bases, and 11 bases lay in between. Written as DNA, the CDR3 is TGTGCCAGCAGCCGGGACAACAACTACGAGCAGTACTTC. Amino acids: CASSRDNNYEQYF.

The V and J genes are TRBV11-2 and TRBJ2-4; no firm D call. Germline lookup yields CDR1 SGHAT and CDR2 FQNNGV. V lost 6 bases to trimming and J lost 0 bases, with 18 bases between them. The CDR3 sequence is 17 residues long. Written as DNA, the CDR3 is TGTGCCAGCAGTTTTACTCTACAACAATTAGCCAAAAACATTCAGTACTTC. This sequence encodes CASSFTLQQLAKNIQYF.

This clone came up a few times. This sequence joins TRBV4-1 and TRBJ1-2; D call uncertain. CDR1 is MGHRA, CDR2 YSYEKL, per germline. The CDR3 consists of 15 residues. V was trimmed by 4 bases and J by 6 bases, leaving 18 bases between them. CDR3 sequence reads: CASSPRGLRKNGYTF. CDR3 bases: TGCGCCAGCAGCCCCCGAGGTCTTAGGAAGAATGGCTACACCTTC.

As for this clone: The sample carries other DNA sequences with the same CDR3. The genes are TRBV19 and TRBJ2-1; weak D call: TRBD1 (6 bases). The CDR3 has 15 residues. V was cut by 6 bases and J by 0 bases, with 12 bases left in between. Germline V gene data show CDR1 as LNHDA and CDR2 as SQIVND (reference sequence). This CDR3 reads CASSPDRSSYNEQFF. Here the CDR3 DNA reads TGTGCCAGTAGCCCCGACAGGAGCTCCTACAATGAGCAGTTCTTC.

This clone has a count of ten or more. The chain couples TRBV14 to TRBJ1-2; the D gene is possibly TRBD1 (6 bases). The CDR3 totals 15 residues. V lost 1 base, J lost 4 bases, and 13 bases lay in between. CDR1 is SGHDN, CDR2 FVKESK, per germline. The CDR3 region has the DNA TGTGCCAGCAGCCAAGCGACGGGGGCGTCCTATGGCTACACCTTC. Its translation is CASSQATGASYGYTF. Full variable domain (outside the CDR3, taken from reference TRBV14 and TRBJ1-2): EAGVTQFPSHSVIEKGQTVTLRCDPISGHDNLYWYRRVMGKEIKFLLHFVKESKQDESGMPNNRFLAERTGGTYSTLKVQPAELEDSGVYFCASSQATGASYGYTFGSGTRLTVV.

The chain is built from TRBV19 and TRBJ1-6; no firm D call. The germline V gene has CDR1 LNHDA and CDR2 SQIVND (reference sequence). Trimming shortened V by 11 bases and J by 8 bases, and 16 bases separated the two germline ends. This CDR3 is 13 amino acids long. CDR3 in amino acids: CAAAESGHSPLHF. Written as DNA, the CDR3 is TGTGCCGCCGCGGAGTCCGGTCATTCACCCCTCCACTTT.

The CDR3, as DNA: TGTGCCAGCAGTTACTCAGCGGCAAATCAGCCCCAGCATTTT. This encodes CASSYSAANQPQHF. This chain uses TRBV6-5 with TRBJ1-5, with D unresolved. Trimming took off 0 bases at V and 4 bases at J, with 7 bases between the two ends. There are 14 residues in the CDR3. CDR1 is MNHEY and CDR2 is SVGAGI in the germline V gene.

The V call is TRBV7-6, the J call TRBJ2-3; D could derive from TRBD1 or TRBD2 (6 bases each). Germline CDR1 reads SGHVS; CDR2 reads FNYEAQ. Trimming cost V 3 bases and J 5 bases, with 9 bases left between them. This CDR3 contains 13 residues. The CDR3 DNA reads as TGTGCCAGCAGCTTGAAGGGGGGAGATACGCAGTATTTT. It yields the protein CASSLKGGDTQYF.

The V call is TRBV6-1, the J call TRBJ1-3, with D tentatively TRBD1 (6 bases). Germline CDR1 and CDR2: MNHNS and SASEGT. Trimming stripped 3 bases from V and 1 base from J, with 10 bases between. CDR3 length: 15 residues. The CDR3, as DNA: TGTGCCAGCAGTGAGGGAGGGGGGTCTGGAAACACCATATATTTT. Protein product: CASSEGGGSGNTIYF.

This clone was found a few times. This chain joins TRBV19 and TRBJ1-3, with D uncertain. The CDR3 sequence is 13 residues long. Between the trimmed V and J ends, which lost 5 bases and 3 bases, there was a span of 8 bases. CDR1 is LNHDA, CDR2 SQIVND, per germline (reference sequence). The CDR3 is CASSLESGNTIYF. The DNA of the CDR3 is TGTGCCAGTAGTTTGGAGAGTGGAAACACCATATATTTT.

The chain is built from TRBV5-6 and TRBJ1-1, with 7 bases identical to TRBD1. There are 13 residues in the CDR3. Germline loops: CDR1 SGHDT, CDR2 YYEEEE. V shed 4 bases and J 6 bases; nucleotides not matched to a gene: 6. CDR3 amino acids: CASSEDRLAEAFF. The DNA for the CDR3 is TGTGCCAGCAGCGAGGACAGGTTGGCTGAAGCTTTCTTT.

The V gene is TRBV12-2, the J gene TRBJ2-7; the D call in the table, TRBD2, was not verified against the DNA. TRBV12-2 is a documented pseudogene. The CDR3 runs 15 residues. CDR3 in DNA: TGTGCAGCCCTCTTAGGCGGCGGGAGGGCCCACGAGCAGTACTTC. This sequence encodes CAALLGGGRAHEQYF.

The gene calls are TRBV10-2 and TRBJ2-3; perhaps TRBD2 as D (5 bases). Germline loops: CDR1 WSHSY, CDR2 SAAADI. The CDR3 is 15 amino acids. The ends were cut back, 2 bases at V and 4 bases at J, with 13 bases in the middle. Here the CDR3 reads CASSERGPFPDTQYF. The CDR3 nucleotides are TGCGCCAGCAGTGAGAGAGGGCCCTTCCCAGATACGCAGTATTTT.

The rearrangement links TRBV7-8 to TRBJ2-4, with 16 nucleotides matching TRBD2. This CDR3 region has 15 residues. Germline loops: CDR1 SGHVS, CDR2 FQNEAQ. Trimming at V came to 5 bases and at J to 9 bases, leaving 4 bases not matched to a gene. CDR3 DNA sequence: TGTGCCAGCAGCGCCGGGACTAGCGGGAGGGGCATTCAGTACTTC. Translated, it gives CASSAGTSGRGIQYF.

This chain uses TRBV18 with TRBJ2-1; TRBD1 is a possible D gene (6 bases). CDR3 length equals 17 residues. V gave up 3 bases and J gave up 7 bases, with 22 bases separating them. The V gene's germline CDR1 is KGHSH and CDR2 LQKENI. The CDR3 DNA reads TGTGCCAGCTCACCGAGGGCGCCAGGGGTTACTGGGAATGAGCAGTTCTTC. Protein: CASSPRAPGVTGNEQFF.

This clone was observed once. The chain uses TRBV10-2 and TRBJ1-1; TRBD1 is a possible D gene (5 bases). The CDR3 length is 13 residues. Germline assignment: CDR1 WSHSY and CDR2 SAAADI. The ends were cut back, 11 bases at V and 0 bases at J, with 13 bases in the middle. CDR3 protein: CACGAGVNTEAFF. The CDR3 nucleotides read TGCGCCTGCGGGGCGGGGGTGAACACTGAAGCTTTCTTT.

This rearrangement joins TRBV7-8 to TRBJ2-1, with D unresolved. The CDR3 sequence is 10 residues long. Deletions cut 2 bases from V and 8 bases from J, with 1 base between. The germline V gene has CDR1 SGHVS and CDR2 FQNEAQ. CDR3 DNA sequence: TGTGCCAGCAGCTTACATGAGCAGTTCTTC. Its protein product is CASSLHEQFF.

The rearrangement joins TRBV27 to TRBJ2-1; TRBD2 matches 9 bases. V dropped 5 bases and J dropped 13; count of bases not matched to a gene: 9. This CDR3 contains 13 residues. CDR1 is MNHEY, CDR2 SMNVEV, per germline (reference sequence). The CDR3 DNA is TGTGCCAGCAGTCCCGGACTAGCGAACACTCAGTTCTTC. This codes for CASSPGLANTQFF.

The J gene is TRBJ1-1, the V gene TRBV4-2; no definite D call. Germline CDR1 reads LGHNA; CDR2 reads YNFKEQ. The V end lost 1 base, the J end lost 0 bases, and 12 bases lay between the germline ends. This CDR3 comprises 16 residues. The CDR3 region is CASSQGSWGMNTEAFF. The CDR3 DNA reads as TGTGCCAGCAGCCAAGGTAGCTGGGGTATGAACACTGAAGCTTTCTTT.

The genes are TRBV6-1 and TRBJ1-1; D uncertain. The V gene lost 2 bases and the J gene lost 1 base, with 11 bases spanning the gap. This CDR3 spans 15 amino acids. Germline CDR1 and CDR2: MNHNS and SASEGT. The CDR3 loop reads CASSESGKPNTEAFF. In DNA form, the CDR3 reads TGTGCCAGCAGTGAATCGGGCAAACCGAACACTGAAGCTTTCTTT.

This chain links TRBV6-5 with TRBJ2-7; a weak D match, TRBD1 (5 bases). Germline loops: CDR1 MNHEY, CDR2 SVGAGI. V was cut by 6 bases and J by 1 base, with 7 bases left in between. The CDR3 spans 12 residues. The CDR3 region has the DNA TGTGCCAGCAGCACAGGATCCTACGAGCAGTACTTC. The encoded protein is CASSTGSYEQYF.

The sample holds one count of this clone. The chain combines TRBV6-5 with TRBJ2-4, with 10 bases fitting TRBD1. There are 16 residues in the CDR3. V was pared by 2 bases and J by 5 bases, with 6 bases of the junction left unmatched. The germline CDR1 and CDR2 sequences are MNHEY and SVGAGI. CDR3 bases: TGTGCCAGCAGTTACGGGACAGGGGTCGGACAAAACATTCAGTACTTC. It translates to CASSYGTGVGQNIQYF.

The chain employs TRBV5-4 and TRBJ2-3, with D possibly called TRBD1 or TRBD2 (6 bases each). The CDR3 spans 14 residues. Germline-derived CDR1 and CDR2 are SGHNT and YYREEE (reference sequence). V was pared by 3 bases and J by 0 bases, with 8 bases between. The CDR3 coding sequence is TGTGCCAGCAGCTACGGGGGCAGCACAGATACGCAGTATTTT. Amino acid sequence: CASSYGGSTDTQYF. Full variable domain (remainder filled in from reference TRBV5-4 and TRBJ2-3): ETGVTQSPTHLIKTRGQQVTLRCSSQSGHNTVSWYQQALGQGPQFIFQYYREEENGRGNFPPRFSGLQFPNYSSELNVNALELDDSALYLCASSYGGSTDTQYFGPGTRLTVL.

The gene calls are TRBV30 and TRBJ2-5, with D hard to call. Trimming shortened V by 2 bases and J by 2 bases, and 9 bases separated the two germline ends. The CDR3 is 13 residues long. Germline V gene lookup returns CDR1 GTSNPN and CDR2 SVGIG (reference sequence). The CDR3 spells CAWSLGRQETQYF. CDR3 sequence (DNA): TGTGCCTGGAGTCTGGGTAGGCAAGAGACCCAGTACTTC.

J is TRBJ1-4 and V is TRBV19, with 8 positions matching TRBD1. This CDR3 region has 15 residues. J was trimmed by 5 bases and V by 3 bases; bases with no gene match: 5. Germline CDR1 LNHDA, CDR2 SQIVND (reference sequence). The CDR3 loop reads CASSIGGQANEKLFF. The CDR3 DNA reads TGTGCCAGTAGTATTGGGGGACAGGCCAATGAAAAACTGTTTTTT.

The table lists this clone with many counts. The CDR3 is CASSMTDNGYTF. In nucleotides, the CDR3 is TGTGCCAGTAGTATGACGGACAATGGCTACACCTTC. The chain has TRBV19 and TRBJ1-2; D perhaps matches TRBD1 (5 bases). Trimming removed 3 bases at V and 6 bases at J, with 8 bases between. CDR3 length: 12 residues. The V gene's germline CDR1 is LNHDA and CDR2 SQIVND (reference sequence).

This chain uses TRBV7-9 with TRBJ2-3; D remains ambiguous. The ends were cut back, 0 bases at V and 4 bases at J, with 8 bases in the middle. CDR3 length: 14 residues. Germline V gene data show CDR1 as SEHNR and CDR2 as FQNEAQ (reference sequence). The CDR3 loop is CASSLAARSDTQYF. For the CDR3, the DNA is TGTGCCAGCAGCTTAGCGGCGAGGTCAGATACGCAGTATTTT.